This entry lists 22 T cell receptor beta chains sequenced from one sample in a study of tissue T cells after allogeneic stem cell transplantation. This sample's time point: mouse harvest day 14 after allogeneic transplant. Each mouse received 10^7 T-cell-depleted marrow cells plus 10^6 splenic CD5+ T cells by tail vein. This table comes from immunoSEQ multiplex PCR, and its TCRdb copy is limited to in-frame clones, with some not included. The sample records about 6,800 clones, 34% being singletons. The sequencing input was skin. These receptors came from a female BALB/c mouse given C57BL/6 T cells with graft-versus-host disease after an allogeneic hematopoietic cell transplant.

Comments on this clone: The listed genes are named as in mouse. The CDR3 goes on 1 residue after the read ends, and that part is filled in from the germline J gene. This sequence joins TRBV3 and TRBJ2-7; no firm D call. Between the trimmed V and J ends, which lost 3 bases and 0 bases, there was a span of 6 bases. CDR3 length: 13 residues. CDR1 SNHLY and CDR2 FYNGKV come from the germline V gene (reference sequence). The CDR3 spells CASSFRSSYEQYF. CDR3 DNA, as far as it was read: TGTGCCAGCAGCTTTCGAAGCTCCTATGAACAGTAC.

This clone was seen a handful of times. These gene names are mouse names. Coverage ceases 1 residue before the CDR3 finishes, and the germline J gene fills in the end. The genes are TRBV13-3 and TRBJ1-1; maybe TRBD1 (6 bases). The CDR3 consists of 14 residues. V shed 1 base and J shed 7 bases, with 14 bases lying between them. Germline V gene lookup returns CDR1 NNHDY and CDR2 SYVADS. The DNA read from the CDR3 is TGTGCCAGCAGTGATTGGCAGGGGTTGGGAGAAGTCTTC. This codes for CASSDWQGLGEVF. The whole CDR3 sequence is CASSDWQGLGEVFF.

This clone ranks as medium-sized (0.01 to 0.1%). Gene names denote mouse genes. Read data end 1 residue before the CDR3 end; the end is taken from the germline J gene. This sequence joins TRBV26 and TRBJ2-3; D may be TRBD1 (5 bases). Germline CDR1 reads KGHPV; CDR2 reads FQNQEV (reference sequence). CDR3 size: 14 residues. V lost 4 bases and J lost 0, with 8 bases in between. The chain's CDR3 is CASSRTSSAETLYF. The DNA read from the CDR3 is TGTGCCAGCAGTCGGACATCTAGTGCAGAAACGCTGTAT. Full variable domain (remainder filled in from reference TRBV26 and TRBJ2-3): NSKVIQTPRYLVKGQGQKAKMRCIPEKGHPVVFWYQQNKNNEFKFLINFQNQEVLQQIDMTEKRFSAECPSNSPCSLEIQSSEAGDSALYLCASSRTSSAETLYFGSGTRLTVL.

This clone was seen a few times. Mouse germline and gene names are used. With the read ending 1 residue before the CDR3 end, the germline J gene is used to fill in that end. The chain uses TRBV5 and TRBJ2-2; the match to TRBD1 covers 9 bases. Trimming removed 4 bases from V and 3 bases from J; junction bases left unmatched: 0. Germline CDR1 reads LGHNA; CDR2 reads YNLKQL (reference sequence). The CDR3 has 14 residues. Incomplete CDR3 DNA: TGTGCCAGCAGCCGGGACAGGGACACCGGGCAGCTCTAC. Translating gives CASSRDRDTGQLY. The entire CDR3 reads CASSRDRDTGQLYF.

Turning to this clone: The gene names given are mouse names. The CDR3 extends 1 residue past the end of the read, so its final part is completed from the germline J gene. This chain links TRBV26 with TRBJ2-7; 9 positions agree with TRBD2. The CDR3 loop spans 14 amino acids. Germline V gives CDR1 KGHPV, CDR2 FQNQEV (reference sequence). Trimming cost V 4 bases and J 7 bases; bases outside gene matches: 8. Partial CDR3 DNA: TGTGCCAGCAGTCATTTTGGGGGGGCGAGAGAACAGTAC. It yields the protein CASSHFGGAREQY. The entire CDR3 protein reads CASSHFGGAREQYF. Full variable domain (outside the CDR3, taken from reference TRBV26 and TRBJ2-7): NSKVIQTPRYLVKGQGQKAKMRCIPEKGHPVVFWYQQNKNNEFKFLINFQNQEVLQQIDMTEKRFSAECPSNSPCSLEIQSSEAGDSALYLCASSHFGGAREQYFGPGTRLTVL.

As for this clone: Gene names follow the mouse nomenclature. The read ends 1 residue shy of where the CDR3 ends; the end is completed using the germline J gene. The chain uses TRBV5 and TRBJ2-7; 10 bases line up with TRBD1. V gave up 5 bases and J gave up 4 bases; unmatched junction bases: 5. Germline V gene data show CDR1 as LGHNA and CDR2 as YNLKQL (reference sequence). CDR3 size: 14 residues. CDR3 protein: CASSVRDRGYEQYF. Incomplete CDR3 DNA: TGTGCCAGCAGCGTCCGGGACAGGGGTTATGAACAGTAC.

A word on this clone: Here the gene names and germline are mouse. The read terminates 1 residue ahead of where the CDR3 ends, so the germline J gene completes it. The chain carries TRBV15 and TRBJ1-1, with D unresolved. This CDR3 is 13 amino acids long. V lost 1 base and J lost 1, with 4 bases in between. Germline CDR1 SGHND, CDR2 FRSKSL. The sequenced part of the CDR3 DNA is TGTGCCAGCAGTTTAGAGGGGAACACAGAAGTCTTC. Translated, it gives CASSLEGNTEVF. The whole CDR3 protein reads CASSLEGNTEVFF. The full variable domain, with the rest looked up from reference TRBV15 and TRBJ1-1, is DAGVTQTPRHEVAEKGQTIILKCEPVSGHNDLFWYRQTKIQGLELLSYFRSKSLMEDGGAFKDRFKAEMLNSSFSTLKIQPTEPKDSAVYLCASSLEGNTEVFFGKGTRLTVV.

Details on this clone: These gene names are mouse names. The CDR3 is cut off 1 residue early in the read; its end comes from the germline J gene. The chain has TRBV26 and TRBJ2-1; 8 bases line up with TRBD2. Germline trimming cut 4 bases from V and 4 bases from J; bases unmatched to any gene: 6. From germline, CDR1 is KGHPV and CDR2 FQNQEV (reference sequence). This CDR3 is 15 amino acids long. CDR3 bases read: TGTGCCAGCAGTCCGGGGGGGGCGAGGTATGCTGAGCAGTTC. It specifies CASSPGGARYAEQF. The whole CDR3 protein reads CASSPGGARYAEQFF.

Remarks on this clone: Genes here carry mouse names. Read sequence stops 1 residue before the CDR3 end, and the germline J gene provides the missing end. The chain recombines TRBV31 with TRBJ1-2, with TRBD1 matching 10 bases. Germline values: CDR1 GKSSPN, CDR2 SITVG. This CDR3 has 14 residues. The V segment lost 0 bases and the J segment 6 bases; nucleotides outside the gene matches: 4. This CDR3 is CAWSLGQGGPDYTF. Partial CDR3 DNA: TGTGCCTGGAGTCTAGGACAGGGGGGGCCCGACTACACC.

As for this clone: Gene names and germline match the mouse. The read gets to within 1 residue of the CDR3 end, and the germline J gene fills in the rest. The V call is TRBV3, the J call TRBJ1-5, with unresolved D. The V end lost 3 bases, the J end lost 3 bases, and 3 bases lay between the germline ends. The CDR3 is 12 residues long. Per the germline V gene, CDR1 is SNHLY and CDR2 is FYNGKV (reference sequence). The CDR3 spells CASSFPNQAPLF. The covered CDR3 bases are TGTGCCAGCAGCTTTCCCAACCAGGCTCCGCTT.

About this clone: These gene names are mouse names. Read data end 1 residue before the CDR3 end; the end is taken from the germline J gene. The chain is built from TRBV12-2 and TRBJ2-7, with D possibly matching TRBD2 (6 bases). The length of the CDR3 is 14 residues. V shed 0 bases and J shed 2 bases, with 10 bases lying between them. CDR1 SGHLS and CDR2 HYDKME come from the germline V gene. The part of the CDR3 DNA that was read is TGTGCCAGCTCTCTCGAGCTGGGGACCTATGAACAGTAC. Translated: CASSLELGTYEQY. The whole CDR3 protein is CASSLELGTYEQYF.

This clone was recorded a few times. Mouse germline and gene names are used. The chain's CDR3 is CASSLPGQEKVFF. Partial CDR3 DNA: TGTGCCAGCAGTCTGCCGGGACAGGAGAAAGTCTTC. The J gene is TRBJ1-1, the V gene TRBV26; 8 positions agree with TRBD1. The sequence runs out 1 residue before the end of the CDR3; the remainder is reconstructed from the germline J gene. Unmatched junction bases numbered 5, after V lost 2 bases and J lost 9 bases. The germline V gene encodes CDR1 KGHPV and CDR2 FQNQEV (reference sequence). This CDR3 contains 13 residues.

On this clone itself: Each gene name is a mouse one. The CDR3 end lies 1 residue beyond the end of the read and is filled in from the germline J gene. The V and J genes are TRBV19 and TRBJ2-5, with D tentatively TRBD1 (6 bases). With 6 bases removed from V and 5 bases from J, the gap between germline ends came to 13 bases. This CDR3 region has 13 residues. Germline V CDR1 and CDR2: FNHDT, SITEND (reference sequence). CDR3 residues: CASILRDIDTQYF. Partial CDR3 DNA: TGTGCCAGCATCCTCCGGGACATAGACACCCAGTAC.

By share, this clone ranks as medium-sized. Here the gene names and germline are mouse. Read data end 1 residue before the CDR3 end; the end is taken from the germline J gene. This chain links TRBV26 with TRBJ2-4, with TRBD2 matching 8 bases. The J segment lost 4 bases and the V segment lost 2 bases, leaving 5 bases of the junction unmatched. This CDR3 spans 15 amino acids. Germline V gives CDR1 KGHPV, CDR2 FQNQEV (reference sequence). CDR3 DNA, as far as it was read: TGTGCCAGCAGTCTGCGGGGGGGCGCCGAAAACACCTTGTAC. This encodes CASSLRGGAENTLY. The complete CDR3 protein is CASSLRGGAENTLYF.

By share, this clone ranks as large. The genes are named according to mouse. CDR3 protein: CASSRQGALAEQFF. Partial CDR3 DNA: TGTGCCAGCAGTCGGCAGGGGGCGCTGGCTGAGCAGTTC. V gene TRBV26 combines with J gene TRBJ2-1; 8 bases match TRBD1. From the germline J gene comes the end of the CDR3, since the read stops 1 residue before it. The V gene's germline CDR1 is KGHPV and CDR2 FQNQEV (reference sequence). The CDR3 runs to 14 residues. V lost 4 bases to trimming and J lost 7 bases; unmatched junction nucleotides: 6.

With respect to this clone: Mouse gene names apply. Read data end 1 residue before the CDR3 end; the end is taken from the germline J gene. V and J are TRBV26 and TRBJ1-1; 7 bases are a match to TRBD1. With 6 bases clipped from V and 2 bases from J, the junction kept 3 bases outside the gene matches. The germline gives CDR1 KGHPV, CDR2 FQNQEV (reference sequence). The CDR3 covers 13 residues. CDR3 amino acids: CASRRTGNTEVFF. Partial CDR3 DNA: TGTGCCAGCAGACGGACAGGCAACACAGAAGTCTTC.

With respect to this clone: Here the gene names and germline are mouse. The read falls 1 residue short of the CDR3 end, and the missing part is taken from the germline J gene. The chain combines TRBV3 with TRBJ1-1; the D gene is possibly TRBD1 (5 bases). The V and J ends lost 1 base and 0 bases respectively, with 6 bases between them. The CDR3 is 14 residues long. CDR1 and CDR2 from the germline V gene are SNHLY and FYNGKV (reference sequence). The part of the CDR3 DNA that was read is TGTGCCAGCAGCTTAGGGGGGGCAAACACAGAAGTCTTC. Protein product: CASSLGGANTEVF. From start to end, the CDR3 is CASSLGGANTEVFF.

Concerning this clone: Genes here carry mouse names. The read finishes 1 residue shy of the CDR3 end, and the germline J gene is used to complete it. The chain combines TRBV26 with TRBJ2-5, with D perhaps assigned TRBD1 or TRBD2 (5 bases each). The CDR3 totals 13 residues. Trimming pared 4 bases from V and 0 bases from J, leaving 5 bases between. From germline, CDR1 is KGHPV and CDR2 FQNQEV (reference sequence). CDR3 DNA (partial): TGTGCCAGCAGTCGGGGGAACCAAGACACCCAGTAC. Encoded protein: CASSRGNQDTQY. The complete CDR3 reads CASSRGNQDTQYF.

In the case of this clone: The listed genes are named as in mouse. Read coverage stops 1 residue before the CDR3 terminus; the germline J gene supplies the remainder. The V call is TRBV3, the J call TRBJ2-4, with D maybe TRBD1 (5 bases). V was pared by 5 bases and J by 3 bases, with 9 bases between. The CDR3 has 13 amino acids. CDR1 is SNHLY, CDR2 FYNGKV, per germline (reference sequence). The CDR3 here is CASSLDIQNTLYF. CDR3 bases read: TGTGCCAGCAGCCTGGACATCCAAAACACCTTGTAC.

A note on this clone: Gene and germline names: mouse. The read comes to an end 1 residue before the CDR3 does, leaving the germline J gene to fill in the end. The gene calls are TRBV12-2 and TRBJ2-7; no clear D. The CDR3 loop spans 10 amino acids. CDR1 and CDR2 (germline): SGHLS, HYDKME. The germline V and J ends were trimmed by 4 bases and 7 bases, with 7 bases remaining between them. The DNA read from the CDR3 is TGTGCCAGCTCCACCGGGGAACAGTAC. It is translated as CASSTGEQY. The whole CDR3 protein reads CASSTGEQYF.

In its sample, this clone is medium-sized. Gene names are mouse gene names. The sequenced fragment ends 1 residue before the CDR3 boundary, so the rest is inferred from the germline J gene. The chain is built from TRBV13-1 and TRBJ1-4; TRBD1 agrees at 7 bases. The CDR3 sequence is 14 residues long. The trim removed 3 bases at V and 7 bases at J, leaving 6 bases unmatched. Germline CDR1 and CDR2: NSHNY and SYGAGN. The CDR3 region is CASSATGASERLFF. The part of the CDR3 DNA that was read is TGTGCCAGCAGTGCTACAGGGGCGAGCGAAAGATTATTT.

This clone was counted between two and nine times. Each gene name is a mouse one. The CDR3 is cut off 1 residue early in the read; its end comes from the germline J gene. The V and J genes are TRBV26 and TRBJ1-1; 7 bases align to TRBD1. CDR1 is KGHPV and CDR2 is FQNQEV in the germline V gene (reference sequence). The V gene end was trimmed by 4 bases and the J gene end by 4 bases; junction bases not matched to a gene: 6. The CDR3 covers 14 residues. CDR3 bases read: TGTGCCAGCAGTCCCCACAGGGGTGGCACAGAAGTCTTC. It specifies CASSPHRGGTEVF. The entire CDR3 protein is CASSPHRGGTEVFF. The variable domain in full, completed from reference TRBV26 and TRBJ1-1, reads NSKVIQTPRYLVKGQGQKAKMRCIPEKGHPVVFWYQQNKNNEFKFLINFQNQEVLQQIDMTEKRFSAECPSNSPCSLEIQSSEAGDSALYLCASSPHRGGTEVFFGKGTRLTVV.